This TCR beta chain was sequenced in a study of blood T cell repertoires in COVID-19. On the study more broadly: T cells, B-cell-depleted T cells, or PBMCs provided the cDNA or gDNA that served as material.

This table comes from immunoSEQ multiplex PCR, and its TCRdb copy is limited to in-frame clones, with some not included. This repertoire shows around 320,000 clones, about 90% found once; its top ten account for approximately 10%. The CDR3 has 16 amino acids. V lost 6 bases and J lost 5; bases outside the gene matches: 9. Germline CDR1 is LGHDT and CDR2 is YNNKEL (reference sequence). V is TRBV3-1 (or the pseudogene TRBV3-2) and J is TRBJ2-5; TRBD2 matches 13 bases. The origin of this receptor is a woman between 25 and 40 years old with COVID-19, enrolled during active disease. Sample: peripheral blood. CDR3 sequence (DNA): TGTGCCAGCAGTCCCACTAGCGGGGGGGCCGGGGAGACCCAGTACTTC. It is translated as CASSPTSGGAGETQYF.